The next 3 T cell receptor beta chains were all read from a single sample in a study of siplizumab effects on memory and regulatory T cells. Some clones are missing from TCRdb's copy, which holds only in-frame ones; the method was immunoSEQ multiplex PCR. Of about 82,000 clones in the sample, 87% were seen once. The sequencing input was Tregs sorted from blood. Receptors originate from a human donor in good health.

This clone came up once. J is TRBJ1-4 and V is TRBV6-5; D is ambiguous. V lost 4 bases, J lost 15 bases, and 21 bases lay in between. The germline V gene has CDR1 MNHEY and CDR2 SVGAGI. The CDR3 runs 14 residues. CDR3 sequence reads: CASSSDRWAKRVFF. DNA of the CDR3: TGTGCCAGCAGTTCCGACCGGTGGGCCAAGAGGGTGTTTTTT.

The sample holds one count of this clone. V gene TRBV28 combines with J gene TRBJ1-6, with a weak D call TRBD1 (5 bases). Per the germline V gene, CDR1 is MDHEN and CDR2 is SYDVKM. The CDR3 length is 12 residues. Trimming cost V 2 bases and J 13 bases, with 9 bases left between them. The CDR3, as DNA: TGTGCCAGCAGTTTAGGCAGGGCTCCCCTCCACTTT. This sequence encodes CASSLGRAPLHF.

The chain uses TRBV7-9 and TRBJ2-3; TRBD2 matches 13 bases. V was clipped by 3 bases and J by 0 bases; unmatched bases: 6. This CDR3 is built from 18 residues. Germline CDR1 SEHNR, CDR2 FQNEAQ (reference sequence). DNA for the CDR3: TGTGCCAGCAGCTTCCCGACTAGCGGGGGGCCTAGCACAGATACGCAGTATTTT. Translated, it gives CASSFPTSGGPSTDTQYF. Using reference TRBV7-9 and TRBJ2-3 for the parts outside the CDR3, the full variable domain is DTGVSQNPRHKITKRGQNVTFRCDPISEHNRLYWYRQTLGQGPEFLTYFQNEAQLEKSRLLSDRFSAERPKGSFSTLEIQRTEQGDSAMYLCASSFPTSGGPSTDTQYFGPGTRLTVL.